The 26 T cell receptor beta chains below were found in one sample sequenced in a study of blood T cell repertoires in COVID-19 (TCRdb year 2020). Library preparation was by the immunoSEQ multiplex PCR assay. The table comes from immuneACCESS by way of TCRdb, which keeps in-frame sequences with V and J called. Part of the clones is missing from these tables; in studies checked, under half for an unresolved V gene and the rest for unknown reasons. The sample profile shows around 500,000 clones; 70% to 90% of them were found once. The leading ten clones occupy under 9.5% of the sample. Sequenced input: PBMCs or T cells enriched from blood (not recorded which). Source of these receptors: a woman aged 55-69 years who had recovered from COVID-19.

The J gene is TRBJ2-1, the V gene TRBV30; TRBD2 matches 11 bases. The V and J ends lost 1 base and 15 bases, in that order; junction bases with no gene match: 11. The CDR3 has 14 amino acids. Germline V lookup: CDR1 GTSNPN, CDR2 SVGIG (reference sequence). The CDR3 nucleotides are TGTGCCTGGAGTGCGGGGCTAGCGGGGGGCAGTGTGTTCTTC. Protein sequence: CAWSAGLAGGSVFF. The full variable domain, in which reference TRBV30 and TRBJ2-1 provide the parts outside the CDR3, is SQTIHQWPATLVQPVGSPLSLECTVEGTSNPNLYWYRQAAGRGLQLLFYSVGIGQISSEVPQNLSASRPQDRQFILSSKKLLLSDSGFYLCAWSAGLAGGSVFFGPGTRLTVL.

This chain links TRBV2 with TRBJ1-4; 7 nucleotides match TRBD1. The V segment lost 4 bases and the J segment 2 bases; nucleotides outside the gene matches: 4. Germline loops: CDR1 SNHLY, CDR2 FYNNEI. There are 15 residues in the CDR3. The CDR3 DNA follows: TGTGCCAGCAGTGGAGGGGGCATGACTAATGAAAAACTGTTTTTT. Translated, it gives CASSGGGMTNEKLFF.

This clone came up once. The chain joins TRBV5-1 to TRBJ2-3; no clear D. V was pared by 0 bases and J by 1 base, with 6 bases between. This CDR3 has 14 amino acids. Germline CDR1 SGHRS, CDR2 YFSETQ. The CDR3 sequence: CASSLDPGTDTQYF. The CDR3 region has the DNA TGCGCCAGCAGCTTGGACCCAGGCACAGATACGCAGTATTTT.

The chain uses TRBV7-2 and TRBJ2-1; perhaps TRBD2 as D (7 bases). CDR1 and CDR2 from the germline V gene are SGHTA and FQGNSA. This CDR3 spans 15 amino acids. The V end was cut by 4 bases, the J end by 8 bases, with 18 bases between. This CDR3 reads CASSSRGGGWYEQFF. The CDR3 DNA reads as TGTGCCAGCAGCTCCCGAGGGGGGGGCTGGTATGAGCAGTTCTTC.

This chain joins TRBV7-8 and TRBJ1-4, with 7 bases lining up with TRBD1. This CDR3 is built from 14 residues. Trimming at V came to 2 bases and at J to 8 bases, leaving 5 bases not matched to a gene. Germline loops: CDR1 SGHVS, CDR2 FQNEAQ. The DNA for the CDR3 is TGTGCCAGCAGCTTACACAGGGGACGCGAAAAACTGTTTTTT. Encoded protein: CASSLHRGREKLFF.

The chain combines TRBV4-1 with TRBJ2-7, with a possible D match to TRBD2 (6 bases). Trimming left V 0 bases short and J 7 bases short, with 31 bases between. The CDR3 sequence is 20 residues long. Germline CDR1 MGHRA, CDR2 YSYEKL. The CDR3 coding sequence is TGCGCCAGCAGCCAAGAACTTTGGGATCGGAGGGACCCTTTCTATCAGGAGCAGTACGTC. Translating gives CASSQELWDRRDPFYQEQYV.

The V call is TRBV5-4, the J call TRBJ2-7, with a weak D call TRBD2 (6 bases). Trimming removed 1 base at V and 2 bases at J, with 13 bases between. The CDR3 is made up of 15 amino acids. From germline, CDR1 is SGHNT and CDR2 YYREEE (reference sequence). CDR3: CASSLSSGVPYEQYF. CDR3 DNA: TGTGCCAGCAGCTTGAGTAGCGGCGTACCCTACGAGCAGTACTTC.

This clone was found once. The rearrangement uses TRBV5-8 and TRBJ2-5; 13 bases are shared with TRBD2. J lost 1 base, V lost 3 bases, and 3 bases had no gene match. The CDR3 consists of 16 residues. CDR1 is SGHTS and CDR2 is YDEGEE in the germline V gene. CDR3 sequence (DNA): TGTGCCAGCAGCTCCGGGACTAGCGGGGTCCAAGAGACCCAGTACTTC. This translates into CASSSGTSGVQETQYF. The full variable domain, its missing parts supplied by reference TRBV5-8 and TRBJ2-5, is EAGVTQSPTHLIKTRGQQATLRCSPISGHTSVYWYQQALGLGLQFLLWYDEGEERNRGNFPPRFSGRQFPNYSSELNVNALELEDSALYLCASSSGTSGVQETQYFGPGTRLLVL.

CDR3 region: CASSLAGGALNTEAFF. The CDR3 bases are TGTGCCAGCAGCTTGGCCGGGGGGGCTCTGAACACTGAAGCTTTCTTT. The V gene is TRBV5-4, the J gene TRBJ1-1, with D maybe TRBD1 (6 bases). Germline CDR1 is SGHNT and CDR2 is YYREEE (reference sequence). The CDR3 totals 16 residues. V lost 0 bases, J lost 0 bases, and 12 bases lay in between.

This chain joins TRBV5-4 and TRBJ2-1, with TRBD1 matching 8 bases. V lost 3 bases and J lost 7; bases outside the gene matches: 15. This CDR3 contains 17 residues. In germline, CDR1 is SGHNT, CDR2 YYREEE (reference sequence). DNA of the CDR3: TGTGCCAGCAGCTGGGCCCCGGGACAGGATTTCCGGAATGAGCAGTTCTTC. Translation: CASSWAPGQDFRNEQFF. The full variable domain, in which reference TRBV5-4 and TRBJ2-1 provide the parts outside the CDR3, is ETGVTQSPTHLIKTRGQQVTLRCSSQSGHNTVSWYQQALGQGPQFIFQYYREEENGRGNFPPRFSGLQFPNYSSELNVNALELDDSALYLCASSWAPGQDFRNEQFFGPGTRLTVL.

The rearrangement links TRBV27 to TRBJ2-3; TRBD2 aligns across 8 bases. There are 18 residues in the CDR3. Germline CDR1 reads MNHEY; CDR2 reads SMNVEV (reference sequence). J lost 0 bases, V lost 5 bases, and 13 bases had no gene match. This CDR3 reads CASSPPRGAGGSTDTQYF. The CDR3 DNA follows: TGTGCCAGCAGTCCACCCCGAGGCGCGGGGGGCAGCACAGATACGCAGTATTTT.

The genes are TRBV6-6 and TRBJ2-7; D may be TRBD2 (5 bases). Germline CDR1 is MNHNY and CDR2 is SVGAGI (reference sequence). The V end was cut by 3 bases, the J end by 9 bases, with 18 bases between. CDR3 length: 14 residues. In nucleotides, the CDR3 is TGTGCCAGCAGTTATTTCCTGGCTAGCCCGTCGCAGTACTTC. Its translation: CASSYFLASPSQYF.

The chain's CDR3 is CDSGTGVSYEQYF. CDR3 sequence (DNA): TGTGACTCCGGGACAGGGGTTTCCTACGAGCAGTACTTC. The chain links TRBV24-1 to TRBJ2-7; 10 bases are shared with TRBD1. The germline CDR1 and CDR2 sequences are KGHDR and SFDVKD. The CDR3 sequence is 13 residues long.

In DNA, the CDR3 is TGTGCCACCCAATCGGCTAGCGGGGGACCTACGCAGTATTTT. This gives the protein CATQSASGGPTQYF. V usage is TRBV3-1 (or the pseudogene TRBV3-2) and J usage is TRBJ2-3, with 10 bases matching TRBD2. This CDR3 has 14 residues. Germline CDR1 is LGHDT and CDR2 is YNNKEL (reference sequence). V gave up 10 bases and J gave up 8 bases; unmatched junction bases: 12.

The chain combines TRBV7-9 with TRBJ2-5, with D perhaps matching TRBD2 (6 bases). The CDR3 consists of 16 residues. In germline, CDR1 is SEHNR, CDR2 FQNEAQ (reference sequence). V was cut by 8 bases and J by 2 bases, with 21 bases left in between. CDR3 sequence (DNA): TGTGCCAGCCGTCGACTCGTACTAGCCCAACAAGAGACCCAGTACTTC. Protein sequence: CASRRLVLAQQETQYF.

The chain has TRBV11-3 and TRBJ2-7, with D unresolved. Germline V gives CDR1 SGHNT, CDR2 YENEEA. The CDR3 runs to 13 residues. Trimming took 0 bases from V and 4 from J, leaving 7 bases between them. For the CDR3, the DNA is TGTGCCAGCAGCTTAGATCCCCAGTACGAGCAGTACTTC. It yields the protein CASSLDPQYEQYF.

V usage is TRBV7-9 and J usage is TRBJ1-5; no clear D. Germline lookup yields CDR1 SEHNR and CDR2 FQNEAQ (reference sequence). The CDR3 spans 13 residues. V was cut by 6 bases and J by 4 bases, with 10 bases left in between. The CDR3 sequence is CASSLSVNQPQHF. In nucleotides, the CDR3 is TGTGCCAGCAGTCTTTCAGTTAATCAGCCCCAGCATTTT.

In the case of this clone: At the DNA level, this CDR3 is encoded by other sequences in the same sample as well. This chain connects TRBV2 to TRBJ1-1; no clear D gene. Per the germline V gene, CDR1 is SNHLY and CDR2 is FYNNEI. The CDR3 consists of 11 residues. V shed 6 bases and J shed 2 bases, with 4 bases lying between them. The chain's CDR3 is CASSLNTEAFF. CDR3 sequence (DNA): TGTGCCAGCAGCCTAAACACTGAAGCTTTCTTT.

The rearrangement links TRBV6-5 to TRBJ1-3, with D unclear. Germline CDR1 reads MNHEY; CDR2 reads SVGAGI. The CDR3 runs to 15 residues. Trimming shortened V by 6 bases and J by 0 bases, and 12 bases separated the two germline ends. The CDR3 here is CASREPGTSGNTIYF. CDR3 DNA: TGTGCCAGCAGAGAGCCGGGAACCTCTGGAAACACCATATATTTT.

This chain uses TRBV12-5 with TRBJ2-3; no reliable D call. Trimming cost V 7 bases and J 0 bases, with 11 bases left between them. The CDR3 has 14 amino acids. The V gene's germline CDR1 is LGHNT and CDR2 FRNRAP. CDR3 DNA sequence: TGTGCTAGTGCCCGATGGGCGAGCACAGATACGCAGTATTTT. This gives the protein CASARWASTDTQYF.

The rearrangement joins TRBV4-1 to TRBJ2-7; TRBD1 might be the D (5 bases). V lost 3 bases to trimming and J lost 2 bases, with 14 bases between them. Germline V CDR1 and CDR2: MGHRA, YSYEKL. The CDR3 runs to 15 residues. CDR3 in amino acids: CASSHVGREAYEQYF. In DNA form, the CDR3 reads TGCGCCAGCAGCCACGTGGGCAGGGAAGCCTACGAGCAGTACTTC.

Written as DNA, the CDR3 is TGTGCCTGGAGTCCCATCCGTATACTCAATGAGCAGTTCTTC. It codes for CAWSPIRILNEQFF. The chain combines TRBV30 with TRBJ2-1; D is uncertain. The CDR3 is 14 residues long. The V end lost 2 bases, the J end lost 6 bases, and 14 bases lay between the germline ends. The V gene's germline CDR1 is GTSNPN and CDR2 SVGIG (reference sequence).

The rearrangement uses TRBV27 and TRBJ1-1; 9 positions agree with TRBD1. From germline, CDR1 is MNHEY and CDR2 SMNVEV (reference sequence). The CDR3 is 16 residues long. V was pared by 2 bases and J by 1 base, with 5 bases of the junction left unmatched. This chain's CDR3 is CASSLDQGQGNTEAFF. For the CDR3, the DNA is TGTGCCAGCAGTTTAGATCAGGGACAGGGGAACACTGAAGCTTTCTTT.

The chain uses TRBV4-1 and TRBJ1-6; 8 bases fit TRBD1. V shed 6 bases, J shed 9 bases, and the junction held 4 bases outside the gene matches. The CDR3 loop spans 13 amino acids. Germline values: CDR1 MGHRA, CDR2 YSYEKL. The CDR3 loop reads CASREQGGSPLHF. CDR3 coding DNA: TGCGCCAGCAGGGAACAGGGGGGTTCACCCCTCCACTTT.

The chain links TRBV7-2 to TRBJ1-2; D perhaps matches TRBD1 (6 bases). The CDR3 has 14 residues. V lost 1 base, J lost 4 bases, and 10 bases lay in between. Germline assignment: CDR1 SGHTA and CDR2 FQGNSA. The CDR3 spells CASSLDGGGYGYTF. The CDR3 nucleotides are TGTGCCAGCAGCTTAGATGGGGGCGGCTATGGCTACACCTTC.

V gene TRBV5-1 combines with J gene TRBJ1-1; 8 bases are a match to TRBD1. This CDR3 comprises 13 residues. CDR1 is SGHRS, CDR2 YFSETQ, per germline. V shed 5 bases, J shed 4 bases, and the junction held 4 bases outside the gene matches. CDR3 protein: CASRLTGGTEAFF. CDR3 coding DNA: TGCGCCAGCAGATTAACAGGGGGCACTGAAGCTTTCTTT.